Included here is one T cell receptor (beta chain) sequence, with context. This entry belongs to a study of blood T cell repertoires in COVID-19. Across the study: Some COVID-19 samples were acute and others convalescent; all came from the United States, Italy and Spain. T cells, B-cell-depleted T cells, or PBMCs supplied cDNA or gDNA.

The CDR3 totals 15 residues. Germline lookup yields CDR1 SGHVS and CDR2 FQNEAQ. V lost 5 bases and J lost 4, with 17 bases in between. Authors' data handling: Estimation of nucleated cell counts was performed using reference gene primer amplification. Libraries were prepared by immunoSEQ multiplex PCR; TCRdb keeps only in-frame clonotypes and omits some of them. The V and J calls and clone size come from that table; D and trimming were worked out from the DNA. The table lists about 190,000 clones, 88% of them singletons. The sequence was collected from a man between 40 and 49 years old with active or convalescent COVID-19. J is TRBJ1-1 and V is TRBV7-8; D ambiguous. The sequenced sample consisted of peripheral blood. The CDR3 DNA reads TGTGCCAGCAGCCCACTAAGTCCGGGGAGCACTGAAGCTTTCTTT. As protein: CASSPLSPGSTEAFF.